The 10 T cell receptor beta chains presented below share a single source sample, sequenced in a study of spatial heterogeneity in lung cancer. Via MiXCR, TCRdb re-called the 5' RACE reads, giving one row per CDR3 protein. Of tens of thousands of distinct CDR3 sequences listed, approximately 18% are singletons. Time point: sample taken at primary tumor resection. The authors sequenced whole RNA from tumor, nontumor lung or frozen PBMC without sorting. This sample comprised PBMCs, obtained at surgery. The receptors derive from a male donor with early-stage non-small cell lung cancer.

This chain links TRBV12-3 or TRBV12-4 with TRBJ1-1, with a possible D match to TRBD1 (5 bases). The ends were cut back, 5 bases at V and 4 bases at J, with 11 bases in the middle. The CDR3 is made up of 13 amino acids. The CDR3 loop reads CASSPRQITEAFF. In DNA form, the CDR3 reads TGTGCCAGCAGTCCCCGACAGATCACTGAAGCTTTCTTT.

There are a few counts of this clonotype. The chain couples TRBV28 to TRBJ1-5; 8 positions match TRBD1. V shed 6 bases and J 6 bases; nucleotides not matched to a gene: 4. CDR1 and CDR2 (germline): MDHEN, SYDVKM. This CDR3 spans 13 amino acids. The CDR3 is CASRPDRVQPQHF. In DNA, the CDR3 is TGTGCCAGCAGACCGGACAGGGTTCAGCCCCAGCATTTT.

This clonotype was seen a few times. The chain has TRBV10-3 and TRBJ1-2; D remains unclear. Trimming took off 4 bases at V and 4 bases at J, with 7 bases between the two ends. Germline CDR1 and CDR2: ENHRY and SYGVKD. The length of the CDR3 is 12 residues. For the CDR3, the DNA is TGTGCCATCAGTGGAGGCAGCTATGGCTACACCTTC. Protein: CAISGGSYGYTF.

In its sample, this clonotype was seen once. The chain couples TRBV20-1 to TRBJ1-1; TRBD1 is a possible D gene (5 bases). V lost 8 bases, J lost 4 bases, and 17 bases lay in between. The germline V gene encodes CDR1 DFQATT and CDR2 SNEGSKA (reference sequence). The CDR3 is made up of 13 amino acids. The CDR3 here is CSPGAESGTEAFF. CDR3 sequence (DNA): TGCAGTCCTGGGGCGGAGAGTGGCACTGAAGCTTTCTTT.

In regard to this clonotype: The germline gene is not matched at one end of the junction; a read error may be the cause. The chain uses TRBV7-2 and TRBJ2-5, with D unresolved. Germline V gene lookup returns CDR1 SGHTA and CDR2 FQGNSA. The CDR3 is 14 amino acids. As DNA, the CDR3 is TGTGCCAACAGCTTAACCTGGGACCAAGAGACCCAGTACTTC. It specifies CANSLTWDQETQYF.

This clonotype was observed a few times. The V and J genes are TRBV7-9 and TRBJ2-7, with TRBD1 identical over 8 bases. The J segment lost 3 bases and the V segment lost 5 bases, leaving 6 bases of the junction unmatched. The CDR3 spans 14 residues. Germline V CDR1 and CDR2: SEHNR, FQNEAQ (reference sequence). The CDR3 coding sequence is TGTGCCAGCAGCCGTGGGGACAGGTTCTACGAGCAGTACTTC. Its translation: CASSRGDRFYEQYF.

V gene TRBV24-1 combines with J gene TRBJ2-4; 12 nucleotides line up with TRBD2. The CDR3 is 20 residues long. V lost 4 bases to trimming and J lost 0 bases; unmatched junction nucleotides: 12. Germline loops: CDR1 KGHDR, CDR2 SFDVKD. The chain's CDR3 is CATSDSQTSGGDLAKNIQYF. Written as DNA, the CDR3 is TGTGCCACCAGTGACTCCCAGACTAGCGGGGGAGATCTAGCCAAAAACATTCAGTACTTC.

This clonotype came up once. This rearrangement joins TRBV9 to TRBJ1-2; tentative D call: TRBD1 (6 bases). Trimming cost V 6 bases and J 4 bases, with 19 bases left between them. This CDR3 contains 15 residues. Germline V CDR1 and CDR2: SGDLS, YYNGEE. CDR3 DNA sequence: TGTGCCAGCAAAGACGGATCGACAGGACTCTATGGCTACACCTTC. This sequence encodes CASKDGSTGLYGYTF. The whole variable domain, filled in from reference TRBV9 and TRBJ1-2, reads DSGVTQTPKHLITATGQRVTLRCSPRSGDLSVYWYQQSLDQGLQFLIQYYNGEERAKGNILERFSAQQFPDLHSELNLSSLELGDSALYFCASKDGSTGLYGYTFGSGTRLTVV.

This chain connects TRBV6-6 to TRBJ2-2, with 7 bases aligning to TRBD1. Germline V lookup: CDR1 MNHNY, CDR2 SVGAGI (reference sequence). CDR3 length: 15 residues. V was pared by 0 bases and J by 7 bases, with 5 bases of the junction left unmatched. The CDR3 nucleotides read TGTGCCAGCAGTTACTCGAAACAGGGGTTCGGGGAGCTGTTTTTT. This translates into CASSYSKQGFGELFF.

This clonotype has at least ten counts. This chain joins TRBV15 and TRBJ1-5; D is unclear. The CDR3 is 15 amino acids. Germline V CDR1 and CDR2: LNHNV, YYDKDF (reference sequence). V gave up 1 base and J gave up 2 bases, with 9 bases separating them. CDR3 bases: TGTGCCACCAGCAGAGCTGGAGGAGGCAATCAGCCCCAGCATTTT. Residues: CATSRAGGGNQPQHF.